The clone carrying this T cell receptor beta chain occurred many times. TCRdb reanalysed the 5' RACE reads using MiXCR and keeps one entry per CDR3 protein. The data contain around 1.7 million distinct CDR3 sequences, 25% to 35% of them singletons. This sample was taken from a study of identical twins. The sample comprised cord blood. This clonotype was obtained from a newborn girl in good health.

CDR3 residues: CASSSGLAGVSEQFF. The CDR3 DNA reads TGCGCCAGCAGCTCGGGACTAGCGGGAGTGAGTGAGCAGTTCTTC. V is TRBV5-1 and J is TRBJ2-1, with 14 bases identical to TRBD2. The V and J ends lost 3 bases and 9 bases, in that order; junction bases with no gene match: 5. This CDR3 comprises 15 residues. CDR1 and CDR2 (germline): SGHRS, YFSETQ.